A single sample is the source of the 13 T cell receptor beta chains below, sequenced in a study of shared clonotypes between healthy human individuals. Method: immunoSEQ multiplex PCR; TCRdb's copy keeps in-frame clones and lacks some. The sample lists roughly 2,500,000 clones, 80% to 95% occurring once. Sample: naive CD4+ T cells from PBMCs. The subset here: CD45RA+ positively selected. Source of these receptors: a man aged 18-30 years in good health. Some clones in this sample may be carry-over from other donors' samples.

V gene TRBV18 combines with J gene TRBJ1-3, with 9 bases lining up with TRBD1. Germline-derived CDR1 and CDR2 are KGHSH and LQKENI. The V and J ends lost 6 bases and 3 bases, in that order; junction bases with no gene match: 9. The CDR3 is made up of 16 amino acids. DNA of the CDR3: TGTGCCAGCTCGGACAAAAGGGACAGGGTTGGAAACACCATATATTTT. It encodes CASSDKRDRVGNTIYF.

The chain couples TRBV20-1 to TRBJ2-1, with D perhaps given as TRBD1 or TRBD2 (5 bases each). Trimming took 5 bases from V and 7 from J, leaving 9 bases between them. The CDR3 runs to 11 residues. Germline V gene lookup returns CDR1 DFQATT and CDR2 SNEGSKA (reference sequence). CDR3 in DNA: TGCAGTGCTGTTGAGGGGAATGAGCAGTTCTTC. It encodes CSAVEGNEQFF.

This chain joins TRBV5-8 and TRBJ2-7; D possibly matches TRBD1 or TRBD2 (5 bases each). This CDR3 is built from 13 residues. With 4 bases removed from V and 3 bases from J, the gap between germline ends came to 11 bases. CDR1 SGHTS and CDR2 YDEGEE come from the germline V gene. This chain's CDR3 is CASSHRGGYEQYF. The CDR3 DNA sequence: TGTGCCAGCAGCCACCGTGGGGGCTACGAGCAGTACTTC.

This chain connects TRBV27 to TRBJ2-1; either TRBD1 or TRBD2 may supply D (6 bases each). Germline CDR1 reads MNHEY; CDR2 reads SMNVEV (reference sequence). There are 15 residues in the CDR3. The ends were cut back, 6 bases at V and 5 bases at J, with 17 bases in the middle. CDR3 protein: CASRVGGRSNNEQFF. CDR3 sequence (DNA): TGTGCCAGCAGGGTAGGGGGGAGGTCCAACAATGAGCAGTTCTTC.

The chain recombines TRBV5-1 with TRBJ1-1, with a weak D call TRBD1 (5 bases). This CDR3 is 13 amino acids long. V was trimmed by 4 bases and J by 3 bases, leaving 10 bases between them. Looked up from germline, CDR1 is SGHRS and CDR2 is YFSETQ. CDR3 nucleotides: TGCGCCAGCAGCCCCGGGACCTACACTGAAGCTTTCTTT. Residues: CASSPGTYTEAFF.

The chain couples TRBV28 to TRBJ2-7, with 10 bases matching TRBD2. J was trimmed by 0 bases and V by 7 bases; bases with no gene match: 6. This CDR3 is built from 15 residues. From germline, CDR1 is MDHEN and CDR2 SYDVKM. CDR3 loop: CASTAGLADSYEQYF. CDR3 bases: TGTGCCAGCACCGCCGGACTAGCGGACTCCTACGAGCAGTACTTC.

This clone was detected only a few times. J is TRBJ1-1 and V is TRBV29-1; D unclear. Germline loops: CDR1 SQVTM, CDR2 ANQGSEA. The CDR3 runs 13 residues. Trimming removed 7 bases at V and 0 bases at J, with 12 bases between. CDR3 sequence: CSASPVLNTEAFF. The CDR3 DNA reads TGCAGCGCTAGCCCCGTTTTGAACACTGAAGCTTTCTTT.

The gene calls are TRBV10-1 and TRBJ2-3; 7 bases are shared with TRBD2. The CDR3 loop spans 17 amino acids. The germline V gene has CDR1 WNHNN and CDR2 SYGVQD (reference sequence). With V trimmed by 10 bases and J by 1 base, 17 bases remained unmatched. CDR3 in DNA: TGCGCCACCTCAACTGGGGTAGCGGCGGGAGGCACAGATACGCAGTATTTT. Its protein is CATSTGVAAGGTDTQYF.

This clone was found once. The CDR3, as DNA: TGCGCCAGCAGCCTGGGTCCGCGGGAAGGCACAGATACGCAGTATTTT. Protein product: CASSLGPREGTDTQYF. V usage is TRBV5-1 and J usage is TRBJ2-3, with D maybe TRBD2 (6 bases). CDR1 and CDR2 (germline): SGHRS, YFSETQ. This CDR3 region has 16 residues. The V end lost 4 bases, the J end lost 1 base, and 16 bases lay between the germline ends.

Concerning this clone itself: This same CDR3 is encoded by further DNA sequences in the sample. This sequence joins TRBV9 and TRBJ2-1; D gene ambiguous. Germline assignment: CDR1 SGDLS and CDR2 YYNGEE. This CDR3 contains 13 residues. V shed 0 bases and J shed 5 bases, with 6 bases lying between them. DNA for the CDR3: TGTGCCAGCAGCGTAGCCCAACACAATGAGCAGTTCTTC. Residues: CASSVAQHNEQFF.

This clone was recorded only once. The chain is built from TRBV19 and TRBJ2-2; 11 nucleotides align to TRBD1. The CDR3 length is 16 residues. CDR1 and CDR2 from the germline V gene are LNHDA and SQIVND (reference sequence). Trimming cost V 5 bases and J 6 bases; bases outside gene matches: 8. Here the CDR3 reads CASSQGQGAPAGELFF. The CDR3 DNA reads as TGTGCCAGTAGTCAAGGACAGGGGGCACCCGCCGGGGAGCTGTTTTTT.

The V and J genes are TRBV5-1 and TRBJ2-1; D unresolved. The CDR3 has 13 amino acids. Trimming shortened V by 0 bases and J by 10 bases, and 11 bases separated the two germline ends. CDR1 and CDR2 (germline): SGHRS, YFSETQ. The CDR3 region is CASSLGWVGEQFF. CDR3 nucleotides: TGCGCCAGCAGCTTGGGCTGGGTGGGCGAGCAGTTCTTC.

This chain uses TRBV15 with TRBJ1-1; 12 bases agree with TRBD1. This CDR3 has 15 amino acids. Germline lookup yields CDR1 LNHNV and CDR2 YYDKDF (reference sequence). V trimming: 2 bases; J trimming: 5 bases; junction bases outside the gene matches: 3. The chain's CDR3 is CATSRSGQGATEAFF. The CDR3 DNA follows: TGTGCCACCAGCAGATCGGGACAGGGGGCGACTGAAGCTTTCTTT.